Described below is a single TCR beta chain sequence and its context. Repertoires were generated with immunoSEQ multiplex PCR, while TCRdb's copy carries only in-frame clones and drops some. Of about 33,000 clones listed, over 80% are singletons. Germline CDR1 MDHEN, CDR2 SYDVKM. Between the trimmed V and J ends, which lost 6 bases and 3 bases, there was a span of 15 bases. There are 15 residues in the CDR3. This sample is part of a study of T cell changes during pregnancy in multiple sclerosis. This clonotype originated in a female donor with multiple sclerosis, enrolled in a pregnancy study. V usage is TRBV28 and J usage is TRBJ1-5; a possible D gene is TRBD1 (6 bases). Sequencing was done on a sample of PBMCs (not recorded whether the cells were cultured). CDR3 bases: TGTGCCAGCAGCCTCATCGGGGGGCACAATCAGCCCCAGCATTTT. It specifies CASSLIGGHNQPQHF.